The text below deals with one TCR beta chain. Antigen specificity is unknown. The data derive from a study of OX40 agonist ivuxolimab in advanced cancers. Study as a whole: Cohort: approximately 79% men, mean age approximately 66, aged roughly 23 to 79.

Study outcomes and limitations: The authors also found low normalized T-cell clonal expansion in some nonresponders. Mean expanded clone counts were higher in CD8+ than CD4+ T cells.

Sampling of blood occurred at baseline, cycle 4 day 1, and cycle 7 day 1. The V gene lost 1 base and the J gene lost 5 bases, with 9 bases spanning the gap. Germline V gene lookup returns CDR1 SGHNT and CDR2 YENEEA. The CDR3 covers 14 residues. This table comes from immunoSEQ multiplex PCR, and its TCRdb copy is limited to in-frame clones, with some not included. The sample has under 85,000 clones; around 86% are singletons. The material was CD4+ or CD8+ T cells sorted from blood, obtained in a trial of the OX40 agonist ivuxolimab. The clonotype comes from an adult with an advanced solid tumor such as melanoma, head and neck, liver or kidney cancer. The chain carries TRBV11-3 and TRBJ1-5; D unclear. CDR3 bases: TGTGCCAGCAGCTTAGGCCGGATAGATCAGCCCCAGCATTTT. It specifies CASSLGRIDQPQHF.